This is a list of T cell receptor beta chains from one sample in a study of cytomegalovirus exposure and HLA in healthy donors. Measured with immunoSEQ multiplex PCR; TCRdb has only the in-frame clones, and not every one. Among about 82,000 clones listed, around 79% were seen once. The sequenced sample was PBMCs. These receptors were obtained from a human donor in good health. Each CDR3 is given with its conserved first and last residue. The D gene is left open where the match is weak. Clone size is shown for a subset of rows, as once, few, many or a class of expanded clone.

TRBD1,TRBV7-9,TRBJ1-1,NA,CASSAQGRTEAFF,TGTGCCAGCAGCGCACAGGGGAGAACTGAAGCTTTCTTT
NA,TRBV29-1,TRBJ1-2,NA,CSVAQDYGYTF,TGCAGCGTTGCCCAGGACTATGGCTACACCTTC
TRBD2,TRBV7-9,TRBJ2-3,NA,CASSFRASGSTDTQYF,TGTGCCAGCAGCTTCAGGGCTAGCGGGAGCACAGATACGCAGTATTTT
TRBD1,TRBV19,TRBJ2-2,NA,CASSTDRGRGELFF,TGTGCCAGTAGCACAGACAGGGGCCGGGGGGAGCTGTTTTTT
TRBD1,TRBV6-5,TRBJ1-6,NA,CASSTTGGDSPLHF,TGTGCCAGCAGCACGACAGGGGGAGACTCACCCCTCCACTTT
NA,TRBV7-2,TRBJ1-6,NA,CASSRTVTYNSPLHF,TGTGCCAGCAGCAGGACAGTTACCTATAATTCACCCCTCCACTTT
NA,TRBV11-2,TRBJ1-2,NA,CASSLMRGSMDGYTF,TGTGCCAGCAGCTTAATGCGGGGATCTATGGATGGCTACACCTTC
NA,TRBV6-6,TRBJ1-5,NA,CASSYIGQGQPQHF,TGTGCCAGCAGTTACATAGGGCAGGGGCAGCCCCAGCATTTT
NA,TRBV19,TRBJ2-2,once,CASSTGTSNTGELFF,TGTGCCAGTAGTACCGGGACAAGTAACACCGGGGAGCTGTTTTTT
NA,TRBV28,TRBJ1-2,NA,CASSSAGLRNYGYTF,TGTGCCAGCAGTTCTGCAGGGTTGAGGAACTATGGCTACACCTTC
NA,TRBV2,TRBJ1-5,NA,CASSDQGSLKQPQHF,TGTGCCAGCAGTGATCAGGGCAGCCTGAAGCAGCCCCAGCATTTT
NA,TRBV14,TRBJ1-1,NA,CASSPRSTLNTEAFF,TGTGCCAGCAGCCCCAGATCCACACTGAACACTGAAGCTTTCTTT
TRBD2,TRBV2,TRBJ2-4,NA,CASIPLAGVLLAKNIQYF,TGTGCCAGCATCCCTCTAGCGGGGGTCCTTCTAGCCAAAAACATTCAGTACTTC
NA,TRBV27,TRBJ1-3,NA,CASGLQGPFSGNTIYF,TGTGCCAGCGGCCTACAGGGCCCGTTCTCTGGAAACACCATATATTTT
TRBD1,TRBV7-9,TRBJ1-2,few,CASSSQGARDYGYTF,TGTGCCAGCAGCTCTCAGGGGGCGCGAGACTATGGCTACACCTTC
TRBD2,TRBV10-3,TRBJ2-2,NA,CASSIFNLAGGTGELFF,TGTGCCAGTTCCATATTCAATCTAGCGGGGGGAACCGGGGAGCTGTTTTTT
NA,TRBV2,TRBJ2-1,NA,CASSSPPSSYNEQFF,TGTGCCAGCAGTTCACCTCCGAGCTCCTACAATGAGCAGTTCTTC
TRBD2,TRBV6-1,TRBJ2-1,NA,CASSEKISGGDEQFF,TGTGCCAGCAGTGAAAAAATTAGCGGGGGCGATGAGCAGTTCTTC
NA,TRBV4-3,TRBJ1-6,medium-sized,CASSQDVGQGYNSPLHF,TGCGCCAGCAGCCAAGACGTTGGGCAGGGCTATAATTCACCCCTCCACTTT
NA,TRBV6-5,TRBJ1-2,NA,CASSFSDNSYGYTF,TGTGCCAGCAGTTTCTCGGACAACAGCTATGGCTACACCTTC
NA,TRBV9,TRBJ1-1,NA,CASSVGDTEAFF,TGTGCCAGCAGCGTCGGTGACACTGAAGCTTTCTTT
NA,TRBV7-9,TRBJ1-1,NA,CSSSFRGTEAFF,TGTTCCAGCAGCTTTAGGGGCACTGAAGCTTTCTTT
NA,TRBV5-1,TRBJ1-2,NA,CASSLVPQGGYTF,TGCGCCAGCAGCTTGGTACCGCAGGGCGGCTACACCTTC
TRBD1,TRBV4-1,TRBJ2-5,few,CASSQAGTGIQETQYF,TGCGCCAGCAGCCAAGCGGGGACAGGGATACAAGAGACCCAGTACTTC
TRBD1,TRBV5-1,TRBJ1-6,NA,CASSDTGQAVSPLHF,TGCGCCAGCAGCGATACGGGACAGGCGGTTTCACCCCTCCACTTT
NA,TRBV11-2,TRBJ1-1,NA,CASSLAAGKTEAFF,TGTGCCAGCAGCTTAGCGGCAGGGAAGACTGAAGCTTTCTTT
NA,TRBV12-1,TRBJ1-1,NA,CASSFATRDRMNTEAFF,TGTGCCAGCAGCTTTGCTACGAGGGACAGGATGAACACTGAAGCTTTCTTT
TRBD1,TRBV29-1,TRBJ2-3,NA,CSVAGQGVRDTQYF,TGCAGCGTTGCAGGACAGGGGGTTCGGGATACGCAGTATTTT
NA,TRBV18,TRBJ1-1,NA,CASSPKASRSPNTEAFF,TGTGCCAGCTCACCAAAAGCTTCGAGGAGTCCGAACACTGAAGCTTTCTTT
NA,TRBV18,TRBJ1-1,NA,CASSRSIGRGEGEAFF,TGTGCCAGCTCACGCAGTATCGGCAGGGGAGAGGGTGAAGCTTTCTTT
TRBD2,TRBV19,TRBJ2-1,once,CASSPFGTSGGAHNEQFF,TGTGCCAGTAGTCCCTTTGGGACTAGCGGGGGGGCACACAATGAGCAGTTCTTC
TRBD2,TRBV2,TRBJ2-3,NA,CASSDRGVRTDTQYF,TGTGCCAGCAGTGACCGGGGGGTCCGGACAGATACGCAGTATTTT
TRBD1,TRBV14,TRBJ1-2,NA,CASSRSPGTGAYGYTF,TGTGCCAGCAGCCGATCCCCCGGGACAGGGGCCTATGGCTACACCTTC
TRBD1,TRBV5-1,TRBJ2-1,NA,CASSLAPTGVWNNEQFF,TGCGCCAGCAGCTTGGCCCCGACAGGGGTTTGGAACAATGAGCAGTTCTTC
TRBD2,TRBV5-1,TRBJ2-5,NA,CASRTRPGTNFLETQYF,TGCGCCAGCAGAACGCGACCCGGGACTAACTTTTTGGAGACCCAGTACTTC
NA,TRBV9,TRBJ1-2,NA,CASYSGRKRGYTF,TGTGCCAGTTACTCCGGGAGGAAGAGGGGCTACACCTTC
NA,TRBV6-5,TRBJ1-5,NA,CASSRFPRNQPQHF,TGTGCCAGCAGCCGTTTTCCCCGGAATCAGCCCCAGCATTTT
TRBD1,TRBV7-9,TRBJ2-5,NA,CASSPGTGKETQYF,TGTGCCAGCAGCCCCGGGACAGGGAAAGAGACCCAGTACTTC
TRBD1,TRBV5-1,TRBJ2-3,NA,CASSLIPGDSSSTDTQYF,TGCGCCAGCAGCTTAATTCCCGGGGACAGCTCTAGCACAGATACGCAGTATTTT
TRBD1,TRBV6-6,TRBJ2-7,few,CASRRQGAYEQYF,TGTGCCAGCAGGCGGCAGGGGGCCTACGAGCAGTACTTC
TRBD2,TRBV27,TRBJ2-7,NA,CASPTGGYEQYF,TGTGCCAGCCCAACGGGGGGCTACGAGCAGTACTTC
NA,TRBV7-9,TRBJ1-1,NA,CASSLERSVAFF,TGTGCCAGCAGCTTAGAGCGGTCTGTAGCTTTCTTT
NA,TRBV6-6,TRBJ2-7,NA,CASKNQGHEQYF,TGTGCCAGCAAAAATCAGGGCCACGAGCAGTACTTC
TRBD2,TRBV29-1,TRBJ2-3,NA,CSATGLAGAGVSYLDTQYF,TGCAGCGCTACGGGACTAGCGGGGGCCGGGGTGTCATATTTGGATACGCAGTATTTT
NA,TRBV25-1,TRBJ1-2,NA,CASSEYIGDVGYTF,TGTGCCAGCAGTGAATATATAGGAGACGTGGGCTACACCTTC
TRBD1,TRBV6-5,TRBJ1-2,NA,CASTNPGQGNYGYTF,TGTGCCAGCACTAATCCGGGACAGGGAAACTATGGCTACACCTTC
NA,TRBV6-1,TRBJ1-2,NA,CASRAGSNYGYTF,TGTGCCAGCAGGGCAGGCTCTAACTATGGCTACACCTTC
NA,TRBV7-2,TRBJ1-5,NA,CASSQMTGNNQPQHF,TGCGCCAGCAGCCAAATGACAGGCAACAATCAGCCCCAGCATTTT
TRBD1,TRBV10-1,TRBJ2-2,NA,CARPGQGATGELFF,TGCGCCAGGCCGGGACAGGGGGCTACCGGGGAGCTGTTTTTT
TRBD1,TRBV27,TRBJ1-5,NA,CASAPGGQGGQPQHF,TGTGCCAGCGCCCCAGGGGGCCAGGGGGGGCAGCCCCAGCATTTT
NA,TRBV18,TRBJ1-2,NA,CASLPDAGDGYPF,TGTGCCAGCTTACCAGACGCGGGAGATGGCTACCCCTTC
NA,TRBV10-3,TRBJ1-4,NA,CAISEGSPNEKLFF,TGTGCCATCAGTGAGGGGAGCCCAAATGAAAAACTGTTTTTT
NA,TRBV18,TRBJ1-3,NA,CASSPTNPRDTSGNTIYF,TGTGCCAGCTCACCTACCAATCCCCGAGACACATCTGGAAACACCATATATTTT
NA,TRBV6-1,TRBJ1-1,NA,CASSPRGGTNPEAFF,TGTGCCAGCAGTCCCCGGGGGGGTACGAACCCTGAAGCTTTCTTT
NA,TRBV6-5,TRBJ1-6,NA,CASNSGEGPLHF,TGTGCCAGCAACTCGGGAGAGGGACCCCTCCACTTT
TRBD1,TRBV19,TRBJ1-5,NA,CASSSGGFSNQPQHF,TGTGCCAGTAGTTCAGGGGGTTTTAGCAATCAGCCCCAGCATTTT
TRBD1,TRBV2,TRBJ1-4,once,CASSRDSATNEKLFF,TGTGCCAGCAGTCGGGACAGTGCAACTAATGAAAAACTGTTTTTT
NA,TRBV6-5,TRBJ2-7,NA,CASSYSGSLGEQYF,TGTGCCAGCAGTTACTCTGGCTCCCTTGGCGAGCAGTACTTC